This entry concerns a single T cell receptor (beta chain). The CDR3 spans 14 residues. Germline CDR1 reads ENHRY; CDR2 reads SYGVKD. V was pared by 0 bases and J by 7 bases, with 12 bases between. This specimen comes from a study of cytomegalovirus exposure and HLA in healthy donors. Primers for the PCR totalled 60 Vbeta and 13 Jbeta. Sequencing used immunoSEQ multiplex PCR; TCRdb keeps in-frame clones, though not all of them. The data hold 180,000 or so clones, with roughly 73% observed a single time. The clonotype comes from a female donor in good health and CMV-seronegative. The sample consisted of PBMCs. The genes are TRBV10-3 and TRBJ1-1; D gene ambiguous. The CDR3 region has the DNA TGTGCCATCAGTGAGTCGGCGGACGGGAATGAAGCTTTCTTT. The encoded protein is CAISESADGNEAFF.